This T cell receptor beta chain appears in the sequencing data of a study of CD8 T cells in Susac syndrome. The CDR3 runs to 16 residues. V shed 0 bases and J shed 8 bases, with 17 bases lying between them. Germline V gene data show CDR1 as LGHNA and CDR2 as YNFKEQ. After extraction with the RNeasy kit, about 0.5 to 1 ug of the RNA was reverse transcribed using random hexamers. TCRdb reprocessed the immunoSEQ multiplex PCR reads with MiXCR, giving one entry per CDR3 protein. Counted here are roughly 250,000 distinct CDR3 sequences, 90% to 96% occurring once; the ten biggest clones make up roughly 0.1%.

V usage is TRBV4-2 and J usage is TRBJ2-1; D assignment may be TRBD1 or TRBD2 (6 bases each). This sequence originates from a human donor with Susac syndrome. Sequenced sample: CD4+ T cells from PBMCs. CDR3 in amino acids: CASSQDGGGDFDEQFF. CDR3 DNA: TGTGCCAGCAGCCAAGATGGAGGGGGAGATTTTGATGAGCAGTTCTTC.